These 16 T cell receptor beta chains share one sample of origin, sequenced in a study of OX40 agonist ivuxolimab in advanced cancers. Libraries were prepared by immunoSEQ multiplex PCR; TCRdb keeps only in-frame clonotypes and omits some of them. The data contain approximately 58,000 clones, roughly four fifths of them seen just once; the ten biggest clones take up about 0.74%. Here the sequenced sample was CD4+ or CD8+ T cells sorted from blood, taken in a trial of the OX40 agonist ivuxolimab. The receptors were gathered from an adult with an advanced solid tumor such as melanoma, head and neck, liver or kidney cancer.

The chain recombines TRBV18 with TRBJ2-5, with 7 bases that match TRBD1. V shed 5 bases, J shed 2 bases, and the junction held 14 bases outside the gene matches. The CDR3 consists of 17 residues. Germline assignment: CDR1 KGHSH and CDR2 LQKENI. CDR3 coding DNA: TGTGCCAGCTCATCTTTTCCGGGACAGACTATTCAAGAGACCCAGTACTTC. Amino acids: CASSSFPGQTIQETQYF.

V is TRBV4-1 and J is TRBJ2-2; 7 nucleotides line up with TRBD2. There are 19 residues in the CDR3. V lost 2 bases to trimming and J lost 4 bases; unmatched junction nucleotides: 16. Germline CDR1 MGHRA, CDR2 YSYEKL. The CDR3: CASSQKRGRVSATTGELFF. For the CDR3, the DNA is TGCGCCAGCAGCCAAAAGAGAGGGAGGGTGTCCGCTACCACCGGGGAGCTGTTTTTT.

The CDR3, as DNA: TGTGCCAGCTCACCCGGACAGGGGGGGTCCTACGAGCAGTACTTC. Its translation: CASSPGQGGSYEQYF. J is TRBJ2-7 and V is TRBV18; the match to TRBD1 covers 10 bases. This CDR3 has 15 amino acids. J gave up 1 base and V 3 bases, and 3 bases lay outside the gene matches. Germline V gives CDR1 KGHSH, CDR2 LQKENI.

The CDR3 sequence: CASRLAGGDGYTF. In nucleotides, the CDR3 is TGTGCCAGTAGGTTGGCAGGGGGCGATGGCTACACCTTC. V usage is TRBV19 and J usage is TRBJ1-2, with TRBD1 matching 8 bases. Losses at the gene ends were 6 bases for V and 6 bases for J; bases not matched to a gene: 6. The CDR3 length is 13 residues. Germline V gene sequence: CDR1 LNHDA, CDR2 SQIVND (reference sequence).

The chain has TRBV10-2 and TRBJ1-2; D call uncertain. Trimming took 8 bases from V and 4 from J, leaving 11 bases between them. The CDR3 contains 12 residues. Germline values: CDR1 WSHSY, CDR2 SAAADI. The DNA of the CDR3 is TGCGCCAGCGCGGGGAGTAGCTATGGCTACACCTTC. It encodes CASAGSSYGYTF.

The CDR3 spells CASSKGVGGNTIYF. The CDR3 nucleotides read TGTGCCAGCAGCAAGGGAGTAGGAGGAAACACCATATATTTT. The V gene is TRBV5-5, the J gene TRBJ1-3; D gene ambiguous. The V end lost 4 bases, the J end lost 4 bases, and 12 bases lay between the germline ends. This CDR3 contains 14 residues. Germline values: CDR1 SGHKS, CDR2 YYEKEE (reference sequence).

The gene calls are TRBV5-4 and TRBJ2-2, with TRBD2 as a possible D gene (5 bases). CDR1 and CDR2 from the germline V gene are SGHNT and YYREEE (reference sequence). The CDR3 is 14 amino acids. V was clipped by 4 bases and J by 6 bases, with 13 bases between them. CDR3 in amino acids: CASSGRSRAGELFF. For the CDR3, the DNA is TGTGCCAGCAGCGGTCGATCGAGGGCCGGGGAGCTGTTTTTT. Combining the CDR3 with reference TRBV5-4 and TRBJ2-2 gives the whole variable domain ETGVTQSPTHLIKTRGQQVTLRCSSQSGHNTVSWYQQALGQGPQFIFQYYREEENGRGNFPPRFSGLQFPNYSSELNVNALELDDSALYLCASSGRSRAGELFFGEGSRLTVL.

The rearrangement uses TRBV5-6 and TRBJ2-7, with D unresolved. This CDR3 spans 15 amino acids. Trimming pared 4 bases from V and 7 bases from J, leaving 21 bases between. Germline values: CDR1 SGHDT, CDR2 YYEEEE. The DNA for the CDR3 is TGTGCCAGCAGCCCCGACCCCACCCGATCCGGGGAGCAGTACTTC. This gives the protein CASSPDPTRSGEQYF.

V usage is TRBV27 and J usage is TRBJ2-5; TRBD1 aligns across 10 bases. Germline lookup yields CDR1 MNHEY and CDR2 SMNVEV (reference sequence). CDR3 length: 15 amino acids. J was trimmed by 5 bases and V by 6 bases; bases with no gene match: 9. The CDR3 DNA reads TGTGCCAGCAGGACCGACAGGGGGCTACGCGAGACCCAGTACTTC. Its protein is CASRTDRGLRETQYF.

The V call is TRBV10-1, the J call TRBJ2-5; D is possibly TRBD2 (5 bases). Germline CDR1 WNHNN, CDR2 SYGVQD (reference sequence). This CDR3 comprises 14 residues. The V gene lost 4 bases and the J gene lost 3 bases, with 12 bases spanning the gap. The CDR3 reads CASSVGGPEETQYF. CDR3 coding DNA: TGCGCCAGCAGTGTTGGAGGCCCCGAAGAGACCCAGTACTTC.

This clone was observed a single time. V gene TRBV19 combines with J gene TRBJ2-5; the D is unclear. Trimming took off 7 bases at V and 2 bases at J, with 17 bases between the two ends. The CDR3 runs to 15 residues. Germline assignment: CDR1 LNHDA and CDR2 SQIVND (reference sequence). The CDR3 sequence: CASTSRLSKQETQYF. The CDR3 region has the DNA TGTGCCAGTACCTCACGACTGTCCAAACAAGAGACCCAGTACTTC. Full variable domain (remainder filled in from reference TRBV19 and TRBJ2-5): DGGITQSPKYLFRKEGQNVTLSCEQNLNHDAMYWYRQDPGQGLRLIYYSQIVNDFQKGDIAEGYSVSREKKESFPLTVTSAQKNPTAFYLCASTSRLSKQETQYFGPGTRLLVL.

V is TRBV9 and J is TRBJ2-5; 8 nucleotides line up with TRBD2. The CDR3 has 15 amino acids. V was clipped by 2 bases and J by 5 bases; unmatched bases: 8. CDR1 SGDLS and CDR2 YYNGEE come from the germline V gene. The CDR3 DNA follows: TGTGCCAGCAGCGTCAAAGCGGGGGATTCGGAGACCCAGTACTTC. Its protein product is CASSVKAGDSETQYF. The entire variable domain, with the rest obtained from reference TRBV9 and TRBJ2-5, is as follows: DSGVTQTPKHLITATGQRVTLRCSPRSGDLSVYWYQQSLDQGLQFLIQYYNGEERAKGNILERFSAQQFPDLHSELNLSSLELGDSALYFCASSVKAGDSETQYFGPGTRLLVL.

In nucleotides, the CDR3 is TGTGCCAGCAGGGGAGGAGGGAGAGGGTCCTACGAGCAGTACTTC. Residues: CASRGGGRGSYEQYF. The V call is TRBV6-1, the J call TRBJ2-7; tentatively, D is TRBD2 (6 bases). CDR1 MNHNS and CDR2 SASEGT come from the germline V gene. V was shortened by 6 bases and J by 1 base, with 16 bases between the two germline ends. The CDR3 is made up of 15 amino acids.

The J gene is TRBJ1-2, the V gene TRBV10-3; D gene unclear. The CDR3 totals 15 residues. Germline lookup yields CDR1 ENHRY and CDR2 SYGVKD. Between the trimmed V and J ends, which lost 0 bases and 0 bases, there was a span of 8 bases. CDR3 in DNA: TGTGCCATCAGTGAGTCGAATCTTCCTAACTATGGCTACACCTTC. Translation gives CAISESNLPNYGYTF.

The chain uses TRBV28 and TRBJ2-2, with D possibly being TRBD2 (5 bases). CDR3 length: 14 residues. Germline V lookup: CDR1 MDHEN, CDR2 SYDVKM. V was pared by 5 bases and J by 4 bases, with 11 bases between. This CDR3 is CASSVGVGTGELFF. DNA of the CDR3: TGTGCCAGCAGTGTGGGAGTCGGCACCGGGGAGCTGTTTTTT.

This sequence joins TRBV5-1 and TRBJ1-1; D is uncertain. This CDR3 spans 14 amino acids. Germline V CDR1 and CDR2: SGHRS, YFSETQ. V shed 3 bases and J shed 1 base, with 10 bases lying between them. Here the CDR3 reads CASSSLTQNTEAFF. The CDR3 nucleotides read TGCGCCAGCAGCTCGCTGACCCAGAACACTGAAGCTTTCTTT.